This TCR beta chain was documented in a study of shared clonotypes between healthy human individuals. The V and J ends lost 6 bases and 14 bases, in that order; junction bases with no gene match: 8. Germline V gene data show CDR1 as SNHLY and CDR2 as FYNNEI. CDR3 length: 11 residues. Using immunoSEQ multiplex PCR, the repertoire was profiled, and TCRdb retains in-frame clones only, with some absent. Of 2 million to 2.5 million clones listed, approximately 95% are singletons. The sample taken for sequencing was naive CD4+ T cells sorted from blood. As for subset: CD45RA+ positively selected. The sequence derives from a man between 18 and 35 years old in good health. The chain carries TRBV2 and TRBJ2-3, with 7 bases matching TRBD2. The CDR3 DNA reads TGTGCCAGCAGAGGGGACTACCCCCTGTATTTT. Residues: CASRGDYPLYF.